The clone carrying this T cell receptor (beta chain) has a handful of counts. The target antigen is unknown. TCR beta CDR3 regions were amplified from RNA transcripts. The HTBI primer set drove a first-round RT-PCR of the TCR CDR3. In TCRdb, the multiplex PCR reads were re-called with MiXCR into one record per CDR3 protein. The table includes roughly 700,000 distinct CDR3 sequences, roughly a third detected once. The record originates from a study of T cells in Graves' hyperthyroidism and ophthalmopathy. General study findings and limits: Stable hyperthyroidism was separated from ophthalmopathy by a model based on 13 V-J features.

The ends were cut back, 1 base at V and 18 bases at J, with 16 bases in the middle. CDR3 length: 13 amino acids. Thyroid ultrasound and orbital computed tomography, with clinical symptoms and serum thyroxine and TRAb, informed diagnoses. The TCR originated in a woman aged 40 to 49 with Graves' hyperthyroidism. Sequencing was carried out using blood. This chain joins TRBV12-3 or TRBV12-4 and TRBJ1-6; D gene uncertain. The CDR3 bases are TGTGCCAGCAGTTTAGACCTGGTCGAGGTTCCCCACTTT. Translating it yields CASSLDLVEVPHF.